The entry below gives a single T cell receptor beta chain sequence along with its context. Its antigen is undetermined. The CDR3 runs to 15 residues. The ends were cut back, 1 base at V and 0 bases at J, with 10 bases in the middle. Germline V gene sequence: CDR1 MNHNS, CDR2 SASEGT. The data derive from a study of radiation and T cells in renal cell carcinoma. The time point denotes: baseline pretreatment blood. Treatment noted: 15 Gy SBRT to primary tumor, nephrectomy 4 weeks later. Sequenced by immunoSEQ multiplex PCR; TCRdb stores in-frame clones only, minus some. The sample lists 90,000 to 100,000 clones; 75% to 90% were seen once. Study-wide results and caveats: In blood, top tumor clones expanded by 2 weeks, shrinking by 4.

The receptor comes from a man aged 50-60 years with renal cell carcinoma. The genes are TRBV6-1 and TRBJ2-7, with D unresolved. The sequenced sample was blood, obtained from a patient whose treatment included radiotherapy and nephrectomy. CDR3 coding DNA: TGTGCCAGCAGTGAAGGGGTGCACAGCTCCTACGAGCAGTACTTC. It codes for CASSEGVHSSYEQYF.